This TCR beta chain was captured by sequencing in a study of blood T cell repertoires in COVID-19. About the study: The origin of the acute and convalescent COVID-19 samples was the United States, Italy and Spain. T cells, B-cell-depleted T cells, or PBMCs provided the cDNA or gDNA that served as material.

Germline lookup yields CDR1 LNHDA and CDR2 SQIVND (reference sequence). V dropped 6 bases and J dropped 4 bases, with 15 bases sitting between them. This CDR3 has 14 residues. Original methodology: Amplifying reference gene primers gave estimates of nucleated cell counts. TCRdb keeps only in-frame clones here, not all; method: immunoSEQ multiplex PCR. The D gene and trimming were derived from the DNA, and the V and J assignments and clone size from that table. The repertoire has over 90,000 clones, 90% of them found once; the top ten carry 4.5% to 5.5%. The TCR originated in a man aged 50 or older with acute or convalescent COVID-19. Sequencing was carried out using peripheral blood. The chain employs TRBV19 and TRBJ1-1; D is possibly TRBD1 (5 bases). The CDR3 DNA is TGTGCCAGTAGCGAGAGAGGCGGGGGCACTGAAGCTTTCTTT. This translates into CASSERGGGTEAFF.